A single sample gave rise to the 7 T cell receptor beta chains below, sequenced in a study of beta chain features in type 1 diabetes. The authors reverse transcribed all of the isolated RNA, so sequencing captured expressed TCRB transcripts. This table comes from immunoSEQ multiplex PCR, and its TCRdb copy is limited to in-frame clones, with some not included. Counted here are around 330,000 clones, around 10% occurring once; the ten biggest clones make up about 0.015%. What was sequenced was naive CD4+ T cells from blood. The receptors shown here come from a woman aged 30 to 39 in good health.

This CDR3 reads CASSWGLDGKLFF. The CDR3, as DNA: TGCGCCAGCAGCTGGGGACTGGACGGAAAACTGTTTTTT. The chain combines TRBV5-1 with TRBJ1-4, with D perhaps matching TRBD1 (5 bases). V shed 3 bases and J shed 10 bases, with 13 bases lying between them. CDR3 size: 13 residues. Germline V gene lookup returns CDR1 SGHRS and CDR2 YFSETQ.

This clone has just a few counts. This sequence joins TRBV7-9 and TRBJ2-2, with D possibly being TRBD1 (6 bases). Germline CDR1 reads SEHNR; CDR2 reads FQNEAQ (reference sequence). The CDR3 loop spans 15 amino acids. The V end lost 6 bases, the J end lost 4 bases, and 15 bases lay between the germline ends. The CDR3 nucleotides are TGTGCCAGCAGAGTCAGGGGCGTAAGCACCGGGGAGCTGTTTTTT. Protein sequence: CASRVRGVSTGELFF.

This rearrangement joins TRBV11-2 to TRBJ2-2; D is ambiguous. V was clipped by 4 bases and J by 0 bases, with 18 bases between them. Germline CDR1 and CDR2: SGHAT and FQNNGV. This CDR3 is 18 amino acids long. CDR3 region: CASSSGPRPDTNTGELFF. As DNA, the CDR3 is TGTGCCAGCAGCTCAGGTCCCCGGCCAGATACGAACACCGGGGAGCTGTTTTTT. Using reference TRBV11-2 and TRBJ2-2 for the parts outside the CDR3, the full variable domain is EAGVAQSPRYKIIEKRQSVAFWCNPISGHATLYWYQQILGQGPKLLIQFQNNGVVDDSQLPKDRFSAERLKGVDSTLKIQPAKLEDSAVYLCASSSGPRPDTNTGELFFGEGSRLTVL.

The chain has TRBV7-2 and TRBJ2-5; possible D gene TRBD2, 5 bases. Germline V gives CDR1 SGHTA, CDR2 FQGNSA. The V end lost 3 bases, the J end lost 5 bases, and 16 bases lay between the germline ends. This CDR3 contains 15 residues. The CDR3 sequence is CASSFVDGIWETQYF. The CDR3 bases are TGTGCCAGCAGCTTCGTCGACGGGATCTGGGAGACCCAGTACTTC. The variable domain in full, with the rest retrieved from reference TRBV7-2 and TRBJ2-5, is GAGVSQSPSNKVTEKGKDVELRCDPISGHTALYWYRQSLGQGLEFLIYFQGNSAPDKSGLPSDRFSAERTGGSVSTLTIQRTQQEDSAVYLCASSFVDGIWETQYFGPGTRLLVL.

This clone has more than one count but fewer than ten. The V gene is TRBV6-6, the J gene TRBJ2-1, with 8 bases identical to TRBD1. The CDR3 extends over 16 amino acids. CDR1 is MNHNY and CDR2 is SVGAGI in the germline V gene (reference sequence). With 2 bases clipped from V and 4 bases from J, the junction kept 7 bases outside the gene matches. The CDR3, as DNA: TGTGCCAGCAGTTACCCGGACAGGGCCCTGTACAATGAGCAGTTCTTC. Residues: CASSYPDRALYNEQFF.

This clone was observed a few times. V gene TRBV7-8 combines with J gene TRBJ1-2; 12 nucleotides line up with TRBD1. The CDR3 spans 16 residues. Germline CDR1 is SGHVS and CDR2 is FQNEAQ. V was pared by 6 bases and J by 7 bases, with 12 bases of the junction left unmatched. This CDR3 reads CASSQTGTGGIAGYTF. CDR3 coding DNA: TGTGCCAGCAGTCAGACCGGGACAGGGGGCATCGCTGGCTACACCTTC.

This clone was seen a few times. The chain is built from TRBV28 and TRBJ1-2, with 9 bases matching TRBD1. Germline CDR1 is MDHEN and CDR2 is SYDVKM. The ends lost 3 bases at V and 7 bases at J; junction bases unmatched: 3. The CDR3 has 13 residues. CDR3 nucleotides: TGTGCCAGCAGTTTCCGACAGGGGGTTGGCTACACCTTC. Amino acids: CASSFRQGVGYTF.